The clone carrying this T cell receptor beta chain was counted only a few times. This specimen comes from a study of blood T cell repertoires in COVID-19. Background on the study: Samples of COVID-19 (acute and convalescent) were obtained from the United States, Italy and Spain.

Produced via immunoSEQ multiplex PCR; TCRdb's table is partial and in-frame only. The sample holds approximately 85,000 clones; roughly 85% are singletons and the top ten take 25% to 30%. This TCR was sampled from a man aged 50-59 years with active or convalescent COVID-19. The source material was peripheral blood.

The CDR3 reads CASSEHRGLNQPQHF. CDR3 sequence (DNA): TGCGCCAGCAGTGAGCACAGGGGGCTGAACCAGCCCCAGCATTTT. J is TRBJ1-5 and V is TRBV10-1, with 9 nucleotides matching TRBD1. The CDR3 length is 15 residues. Germline trimming cut 2 bases from V and 7 bases from J; bases unmatched to any gene: 6. Germline lookup yields CDR1 WNHNN and CDR2 SYGVQD (reference sequence).